This TCR beta chain was identified in a study of regulatory dendritic cells for organ transplantation. Findings of the study overall: Between individuals, the alloreactive memory CD8+ T cell pool differed considerably. Memory CD8+ clonal expansion seemed more limited with regulatory than mature dendritic cells. Naive T cells showed high diversity, memory cells less, memory CD8+ least.

Remarks on this clone: As yet, its antigen is unknown.

The data were produced by immunoSEQ multiplex PCR, yet TCRdb's version contains in-frame clones alone and is incomplete. Of approximately 12,000 clones listed, about 70% are singletons. Trimming at V came to 5 bases and at J to 4 bases, leaving 7 bases not matched to a gene. Germline V gene data show CDR1 as SEHNR and CDR2 as FQNEAQ (reference sequence). The CDR3 length is 16 residues. Allogeneic regulatory or mature dendritic cells were co-cultured for 5 days with CFSE-labeled sorted T cells at 1:10. This sequence originates from a human donor in good health. The sequencing input was naive CD4+ T cells from blood cultured with regulatory dendritic cells. Noted subset: CD45RA+ naive T cells. The chain combines TRBV7-9 with TRBJ2-2; 10 bases are shared with TRBD1. Here the CDR3 DNA reads TGTGCCAGCAGCGACACGGACAGGGGGAGCACCGGGGAGCTGTTTTTT. It translates to CASSDTDRGSTGELFF.